This TCR beta chain was sequenced for a study of T cell responses to AZD1222 COVID-19 vaccine. Study-level findings and limits: Baseline seropositivity occurred in only a handful of AZD1222 recipients. The donor group comprised mostly white British people and more females; the analysis possibly underestimated clonal diversity.

Comment on this clone: Its specificity is unknown.

Assay: immunoSEQ multiplex PCR; the TCRdb copy retains only in-frame clones and omits some. The sample has roughly 140,000 clones; more than 85% are singletons. V was shortened by 0 bases and J by 10 bases, with 8 bases between the two germline ends. The CDR3 length is 12 residues. Germline V gene sequence: CDR1 SGHAT, CDR2 FQNNGV. This sequence originates from an adult who received the AZD1222 COVID-19 vaccine. V is TRBV11-2 and J is TRBJ2-3, with a possible D match to TRBD1 (5 bases). Here the sequenced sample was peripheral blood, taken 28 days after the second AZD1222 dose. CDR3 coding DNA: TGTGCCAGCAGCTTAGAAGGGGCGGCGCAGTATTTT. The encoded protein is CASSLEGAAQYF.